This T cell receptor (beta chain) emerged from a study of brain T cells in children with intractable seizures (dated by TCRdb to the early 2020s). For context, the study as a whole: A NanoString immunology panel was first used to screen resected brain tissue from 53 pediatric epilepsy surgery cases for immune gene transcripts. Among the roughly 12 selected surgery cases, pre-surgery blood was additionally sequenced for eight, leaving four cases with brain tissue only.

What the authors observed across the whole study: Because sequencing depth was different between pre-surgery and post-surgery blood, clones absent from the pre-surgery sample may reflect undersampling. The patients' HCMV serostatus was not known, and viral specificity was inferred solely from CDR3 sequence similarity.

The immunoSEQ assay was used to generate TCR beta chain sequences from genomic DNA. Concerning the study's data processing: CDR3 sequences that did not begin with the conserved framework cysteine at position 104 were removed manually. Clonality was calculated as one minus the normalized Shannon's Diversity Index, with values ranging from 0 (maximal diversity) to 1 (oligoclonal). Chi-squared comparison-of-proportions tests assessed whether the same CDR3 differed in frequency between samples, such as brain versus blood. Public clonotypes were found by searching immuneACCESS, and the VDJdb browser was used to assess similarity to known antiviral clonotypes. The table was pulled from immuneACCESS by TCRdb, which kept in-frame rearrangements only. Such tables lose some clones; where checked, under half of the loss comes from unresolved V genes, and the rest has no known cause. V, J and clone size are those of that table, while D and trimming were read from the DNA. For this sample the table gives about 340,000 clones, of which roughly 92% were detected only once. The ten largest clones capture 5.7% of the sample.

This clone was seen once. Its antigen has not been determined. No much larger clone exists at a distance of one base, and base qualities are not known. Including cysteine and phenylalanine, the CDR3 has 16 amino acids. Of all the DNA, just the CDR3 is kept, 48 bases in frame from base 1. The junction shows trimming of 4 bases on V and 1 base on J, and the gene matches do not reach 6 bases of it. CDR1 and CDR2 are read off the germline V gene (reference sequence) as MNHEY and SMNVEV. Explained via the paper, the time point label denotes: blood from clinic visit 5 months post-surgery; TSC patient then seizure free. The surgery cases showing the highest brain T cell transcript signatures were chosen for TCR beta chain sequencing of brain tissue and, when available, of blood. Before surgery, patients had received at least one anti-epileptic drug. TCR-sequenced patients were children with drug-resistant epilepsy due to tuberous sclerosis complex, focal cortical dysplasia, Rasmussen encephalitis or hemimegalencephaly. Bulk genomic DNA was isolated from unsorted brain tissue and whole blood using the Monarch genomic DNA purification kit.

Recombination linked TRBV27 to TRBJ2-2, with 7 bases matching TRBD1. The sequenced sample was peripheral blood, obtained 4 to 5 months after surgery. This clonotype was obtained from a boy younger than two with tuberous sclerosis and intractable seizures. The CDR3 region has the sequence CASSSKRTGNTGELFF. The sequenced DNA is TGTGCCAGCAGTTCCAAAAGGACAGGGAACACCGGGGAGCTGTTTTTT.